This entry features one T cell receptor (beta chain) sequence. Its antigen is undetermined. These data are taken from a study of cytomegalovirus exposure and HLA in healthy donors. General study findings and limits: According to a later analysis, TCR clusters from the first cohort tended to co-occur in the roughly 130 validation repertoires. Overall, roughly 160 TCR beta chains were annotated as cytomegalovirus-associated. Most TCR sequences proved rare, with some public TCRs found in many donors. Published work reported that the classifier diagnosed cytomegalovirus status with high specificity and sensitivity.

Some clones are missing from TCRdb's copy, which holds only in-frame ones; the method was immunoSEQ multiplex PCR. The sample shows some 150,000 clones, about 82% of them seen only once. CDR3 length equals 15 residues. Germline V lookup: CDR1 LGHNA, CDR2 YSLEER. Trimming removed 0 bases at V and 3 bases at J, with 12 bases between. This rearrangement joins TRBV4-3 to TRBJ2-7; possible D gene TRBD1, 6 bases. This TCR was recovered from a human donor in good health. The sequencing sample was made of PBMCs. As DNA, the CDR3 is TGCGCCAGCAGCCAAGATCCCCAGGGGTTCTACGAGCAGTACTTC. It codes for CASSQDPQGFYEQYF.